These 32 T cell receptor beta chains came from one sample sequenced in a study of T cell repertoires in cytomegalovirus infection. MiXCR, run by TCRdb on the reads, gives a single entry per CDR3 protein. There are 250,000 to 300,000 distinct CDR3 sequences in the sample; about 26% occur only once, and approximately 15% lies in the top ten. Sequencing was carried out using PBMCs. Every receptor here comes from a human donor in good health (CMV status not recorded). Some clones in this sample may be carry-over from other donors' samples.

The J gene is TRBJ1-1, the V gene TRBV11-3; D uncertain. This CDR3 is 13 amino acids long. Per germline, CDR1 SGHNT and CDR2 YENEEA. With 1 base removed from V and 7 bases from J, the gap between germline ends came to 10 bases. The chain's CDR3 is CASSLVRGSEAFF. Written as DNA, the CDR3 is TGTGCCAGCAGCTTAGTTCGAGGGAGTGAAGCTTTCTTT.

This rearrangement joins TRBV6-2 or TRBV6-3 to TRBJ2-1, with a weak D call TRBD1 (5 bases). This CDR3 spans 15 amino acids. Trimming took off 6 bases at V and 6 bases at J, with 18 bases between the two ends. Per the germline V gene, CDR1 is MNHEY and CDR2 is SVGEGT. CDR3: CASSSAGNKVNEQFF. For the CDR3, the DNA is TGTGCCAGCAGCTCAGCAGGGAACAAGGTCAATGAGCAGTTCTTC.

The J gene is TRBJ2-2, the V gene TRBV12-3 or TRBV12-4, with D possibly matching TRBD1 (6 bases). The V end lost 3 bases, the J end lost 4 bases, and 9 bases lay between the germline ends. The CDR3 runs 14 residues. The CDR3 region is CASSFRTVTGELFF. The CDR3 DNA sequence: TGTGCCAGCAGTTTCAGGACAGTCACCGGGGAGCTGTTTTTT.

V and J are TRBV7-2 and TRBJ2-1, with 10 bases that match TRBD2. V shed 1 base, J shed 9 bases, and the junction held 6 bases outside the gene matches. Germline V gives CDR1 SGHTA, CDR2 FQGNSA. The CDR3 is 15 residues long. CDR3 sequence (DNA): TGTGCCAGCAGCTTAGGCCTAGCGGGAGATCGTGAGCAGTTCTTC. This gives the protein CASSLGLAGDREQFF.

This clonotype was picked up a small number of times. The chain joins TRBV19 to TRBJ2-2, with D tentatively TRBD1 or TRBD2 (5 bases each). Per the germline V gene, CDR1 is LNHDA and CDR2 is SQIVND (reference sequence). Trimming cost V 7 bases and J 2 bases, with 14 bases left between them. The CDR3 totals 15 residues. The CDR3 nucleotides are TGTGCCAGTATCCCGGGACGGGGAAACACCGGGGAGCTGTTTTTT. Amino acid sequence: CASIPGRGNTGELFF.

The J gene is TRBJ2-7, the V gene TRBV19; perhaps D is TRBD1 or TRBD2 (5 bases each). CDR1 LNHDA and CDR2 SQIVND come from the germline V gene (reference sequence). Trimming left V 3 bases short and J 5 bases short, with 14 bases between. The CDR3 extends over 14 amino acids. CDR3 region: CASSIVAGSNEQYF. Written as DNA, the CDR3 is TGTGCCAGTAGTATCGTCGCAGGGAGTAACGAGCAGTACTTC. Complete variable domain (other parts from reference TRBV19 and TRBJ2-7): DGGITQSPKYLFRKEGQNVTLSCEQNLNHDAMYWYRQDPGQGLRLIYYSQIVNDFQKGDIAEGYSVSREKKESFPLTVTSAQKNPTAFYLCASSIVAGSNEQYFGPGTRLTVT.

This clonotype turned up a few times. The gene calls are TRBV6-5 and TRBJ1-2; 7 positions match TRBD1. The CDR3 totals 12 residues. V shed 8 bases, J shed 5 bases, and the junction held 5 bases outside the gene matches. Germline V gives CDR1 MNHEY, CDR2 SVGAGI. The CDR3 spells CASGTTGYGYTF. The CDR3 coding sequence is TGTGCCAGCGGCACGACAGGGTATGGCTACACCTTC.

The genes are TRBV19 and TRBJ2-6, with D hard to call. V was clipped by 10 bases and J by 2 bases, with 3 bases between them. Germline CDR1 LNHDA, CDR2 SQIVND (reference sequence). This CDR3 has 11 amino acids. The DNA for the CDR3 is TGTGCCACGACTGGGGCCAACGTCCTGACTTTC. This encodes CATTGANVLTF.

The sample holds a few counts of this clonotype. In DNA form, the CDR3 reads TGTGCCAGCAGTGCCTCAGGACAGTCCCGCACTGAAGCTTTCTTT. Encoded protein: CASSASGQSRTEAFF. The chain employs TRBV27 and TRBJ1-1; tentative D call: TRBD1 (6 bases). This CDR3 is 15 amino acids long. Germline V CDR1 and CDR2: MNHEY, SMNVEV (reference sequence). Trimming left V 5 bases short and J 4 bases short, with 17 bases between.

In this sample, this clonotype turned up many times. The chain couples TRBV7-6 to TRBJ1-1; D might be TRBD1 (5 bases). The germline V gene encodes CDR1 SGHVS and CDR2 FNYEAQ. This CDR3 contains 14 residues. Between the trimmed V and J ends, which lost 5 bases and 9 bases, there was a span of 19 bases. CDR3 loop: CASSPNYGTTKAFF. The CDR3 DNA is TGTGCCAGCAGCCCCAACTATGGGACGACAAAAGCTTTCTTT.

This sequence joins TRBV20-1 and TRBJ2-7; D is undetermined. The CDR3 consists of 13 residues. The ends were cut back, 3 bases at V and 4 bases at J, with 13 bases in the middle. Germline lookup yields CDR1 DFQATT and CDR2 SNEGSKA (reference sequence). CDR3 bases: TGCAGTGCTAGGGGCCGCTTAGATTACGAGCAGTACTTC. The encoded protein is CSARGRLDYEQYF.

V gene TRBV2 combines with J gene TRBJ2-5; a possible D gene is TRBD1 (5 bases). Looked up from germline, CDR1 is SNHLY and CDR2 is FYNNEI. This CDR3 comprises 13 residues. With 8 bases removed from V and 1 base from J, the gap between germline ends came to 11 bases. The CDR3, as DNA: TGTGCCAGCCAAGCAGACAGCCAAGAGACCCAGTACTTC. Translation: CASQADSQETQYF. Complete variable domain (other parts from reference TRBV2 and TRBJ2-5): EPEVTQTPSHQVTQMGQEVILRCVPISNHLYFYWYRQILGQKVEFLVSFYNNEISEKSEIFDDQFSVERPDGSNFTLKIRSTKLEDSAMYFCASQADSQETQYFGPGTRLLVL.

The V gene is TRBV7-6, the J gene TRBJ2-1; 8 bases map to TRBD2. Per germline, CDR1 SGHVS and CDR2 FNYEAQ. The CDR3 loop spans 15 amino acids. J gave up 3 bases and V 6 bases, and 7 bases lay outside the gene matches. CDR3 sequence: CASRAQAGDYNEQFF. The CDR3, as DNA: TGTGCCAGCAGGGCCCAAGCGGGAGACTACAATGAGCAGTTCTTC.

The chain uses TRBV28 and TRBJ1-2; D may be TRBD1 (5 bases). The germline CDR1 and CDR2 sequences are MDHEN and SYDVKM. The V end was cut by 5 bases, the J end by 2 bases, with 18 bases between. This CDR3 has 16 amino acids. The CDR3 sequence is CASSRPGGGENYGYTF. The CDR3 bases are TGTGCCAGCAGTCGGCCGGGGGGGGGGGAGAACTATGGCTACACCTTC.

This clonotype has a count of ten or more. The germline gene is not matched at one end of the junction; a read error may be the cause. The CDR3: CASSLSGGGTEAFF. Written as DNA, the CDR3 is TGTGCCAGCAGTTTAAGCGGCGGGGGTACTGAAGCTTTCTTT. The chain has TRBV5-1 and TRBJ1-1; possibly TRBD1 for D (5 bases). This CDR3 has 14 residues. Germline CDR1 reads SGHRS; CDR2 reads YFSETQ.

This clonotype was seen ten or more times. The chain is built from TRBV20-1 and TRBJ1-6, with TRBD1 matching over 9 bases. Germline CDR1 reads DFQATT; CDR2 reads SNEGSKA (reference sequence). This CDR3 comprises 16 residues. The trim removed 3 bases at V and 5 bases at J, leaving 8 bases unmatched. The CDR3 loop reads CSASGGTGRDNSPLHF. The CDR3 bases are TGCAGTGCTAGCGGGGGGACAGGGAGAGATAATTCACCCCTCCACTTT.

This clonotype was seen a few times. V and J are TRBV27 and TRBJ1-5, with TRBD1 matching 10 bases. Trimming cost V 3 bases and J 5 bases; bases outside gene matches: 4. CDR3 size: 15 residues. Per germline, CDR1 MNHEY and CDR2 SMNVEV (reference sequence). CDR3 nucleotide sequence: TGTGCCAGCAGTTTGAGACAGGGGGCTCATCAGCCCCAGCATTTT. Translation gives CASSLRQGAHQPQHF.

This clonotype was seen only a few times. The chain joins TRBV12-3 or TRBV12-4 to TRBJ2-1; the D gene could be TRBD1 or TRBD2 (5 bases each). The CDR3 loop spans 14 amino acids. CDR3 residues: CAHISRAGYNEQFF. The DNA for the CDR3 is TGTGCGCACATATCCAGGGCGGGTTACAATGAGCAGTTCTTC.

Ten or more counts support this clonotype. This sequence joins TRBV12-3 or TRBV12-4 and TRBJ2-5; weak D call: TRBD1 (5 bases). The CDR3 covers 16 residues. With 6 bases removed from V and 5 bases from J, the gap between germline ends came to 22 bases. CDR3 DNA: TGTGCCAGCAGCCGAGTTGGGGCCATCCTCAGCGAGACCCAGTACTTC. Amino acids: CASSRVGAILSETQYF.

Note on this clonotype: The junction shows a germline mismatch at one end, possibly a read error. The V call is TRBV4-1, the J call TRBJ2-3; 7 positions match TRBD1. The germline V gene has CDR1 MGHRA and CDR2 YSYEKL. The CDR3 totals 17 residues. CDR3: CASSHRRAQGVQDTQYF. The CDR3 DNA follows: TGTGCCAGCAGCCATCGGCGAGCTCAGGGGGTACAGGATACGCAGTATTTT.

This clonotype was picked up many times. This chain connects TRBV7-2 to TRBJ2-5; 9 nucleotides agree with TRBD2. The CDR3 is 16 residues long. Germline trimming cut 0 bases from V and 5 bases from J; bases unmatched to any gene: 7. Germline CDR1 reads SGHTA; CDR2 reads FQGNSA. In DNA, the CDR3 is TGTGCCAGCAGCTTAGCTCGCGCGGGAGGGTCGGAGACCCAGTACTTC. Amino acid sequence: CASSLARAGGSETQYF.

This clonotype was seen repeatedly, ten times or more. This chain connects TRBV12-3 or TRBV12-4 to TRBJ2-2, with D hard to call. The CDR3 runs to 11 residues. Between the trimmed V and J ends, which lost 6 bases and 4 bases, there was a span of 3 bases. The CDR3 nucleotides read TGTGCCAGCAGCCGCACCGGGGAGCTGTTTTTT. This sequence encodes CASSRTGELFF.

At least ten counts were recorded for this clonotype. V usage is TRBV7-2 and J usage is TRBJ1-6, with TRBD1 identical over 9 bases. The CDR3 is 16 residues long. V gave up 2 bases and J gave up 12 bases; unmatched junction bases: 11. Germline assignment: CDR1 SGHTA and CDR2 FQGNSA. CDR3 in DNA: TGTGCCAGCAGCTTAAGATCGGGACAGGGAGGGGGACCCCTCCACTTT. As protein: CASSLRSGQGGGPLHF.

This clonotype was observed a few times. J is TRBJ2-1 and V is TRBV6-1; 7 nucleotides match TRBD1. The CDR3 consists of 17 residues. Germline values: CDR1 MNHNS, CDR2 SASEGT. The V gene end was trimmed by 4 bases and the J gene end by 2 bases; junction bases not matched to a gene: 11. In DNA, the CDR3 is TGTGCCAGCAGTGCTCCTGAGGGGGCAGGAACCTACAATGAGCAGTTCTTC. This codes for CASSAPEGAGTYNEQFF.

CDR3 in DNA: TGTGCCAGCAGCACAATAGCGGGAGTTGGTGAGCAGTTCTTC. Translated, it gives CASSTIAGVGEQFF. This sequence joins TRBV5-5 and TRBJ2-1; 9 nucleotides agree with TRBD2. Germline CDR1 is SGHKS and CDR2 is YYEKEE (reference sequence). Germline trimming cut 4 bases from V and 9 bases from J; bases unmatched to any gene: 8. This CDR3 is 14 amino acids long.

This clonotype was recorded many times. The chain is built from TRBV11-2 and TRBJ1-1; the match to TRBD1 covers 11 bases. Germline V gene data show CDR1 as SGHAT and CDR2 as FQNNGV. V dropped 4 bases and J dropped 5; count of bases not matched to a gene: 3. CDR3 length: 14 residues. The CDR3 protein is CASSSGTGGTEAFF. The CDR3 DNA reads TGTGCCAGCAGCTCCGGGACAGGGGGGACTGAAGCTTTCTTT.

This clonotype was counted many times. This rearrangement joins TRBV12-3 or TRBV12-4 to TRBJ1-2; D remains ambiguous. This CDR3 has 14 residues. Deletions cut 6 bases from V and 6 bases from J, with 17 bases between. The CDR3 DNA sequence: TGTGCCAGCAGCTCCCTCGGACTGGTGGATGGCTACACCTTC. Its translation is CASSSLGLVDGYTF.

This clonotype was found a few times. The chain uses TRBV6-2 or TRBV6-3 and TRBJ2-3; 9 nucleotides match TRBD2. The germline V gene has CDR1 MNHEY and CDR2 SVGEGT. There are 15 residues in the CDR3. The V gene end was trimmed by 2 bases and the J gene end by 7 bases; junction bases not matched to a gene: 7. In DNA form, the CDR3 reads TGTGCCAGCAGTTACCCCCGGCGGGAGGGGTATACGCAGTATTTT. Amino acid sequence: CASSYPRREGYTQYF.

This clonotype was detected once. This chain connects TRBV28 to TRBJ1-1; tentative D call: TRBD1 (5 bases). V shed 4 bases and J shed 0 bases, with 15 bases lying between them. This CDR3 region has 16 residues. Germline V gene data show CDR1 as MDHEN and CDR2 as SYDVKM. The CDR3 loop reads CASSSRGRGVNTEAFF. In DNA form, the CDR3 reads TGTGCCAGCAGTTCAAGAGGACGGGGGGTGAACACTGAAGCTTTCTTT.

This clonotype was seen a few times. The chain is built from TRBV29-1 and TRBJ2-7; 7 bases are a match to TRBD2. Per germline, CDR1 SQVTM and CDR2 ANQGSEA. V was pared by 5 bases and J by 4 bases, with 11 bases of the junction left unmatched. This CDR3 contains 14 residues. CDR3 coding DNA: TGCAGCGTTTCAGGAAGTGGGGGACTATACGAGCAGTACTTC. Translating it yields CSVSGSGGLYEQYF.

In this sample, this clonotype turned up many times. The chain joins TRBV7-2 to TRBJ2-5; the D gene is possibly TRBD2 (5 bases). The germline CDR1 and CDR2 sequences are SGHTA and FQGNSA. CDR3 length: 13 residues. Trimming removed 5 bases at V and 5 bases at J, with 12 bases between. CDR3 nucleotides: TGTGCCAGCAGCGTGCGGGTCGGTGAGACCCAGTACTTC. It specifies CASSVRVGETQYF.

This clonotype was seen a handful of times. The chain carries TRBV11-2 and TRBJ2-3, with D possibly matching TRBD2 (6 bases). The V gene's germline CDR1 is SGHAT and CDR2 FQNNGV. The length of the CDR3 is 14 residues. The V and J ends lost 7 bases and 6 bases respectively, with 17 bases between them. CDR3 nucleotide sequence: TGTGCCAGCACCGCCGGGACTCTCTTGGATACGCAGTATTTT. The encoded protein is CASTAGTLLDTQYF.